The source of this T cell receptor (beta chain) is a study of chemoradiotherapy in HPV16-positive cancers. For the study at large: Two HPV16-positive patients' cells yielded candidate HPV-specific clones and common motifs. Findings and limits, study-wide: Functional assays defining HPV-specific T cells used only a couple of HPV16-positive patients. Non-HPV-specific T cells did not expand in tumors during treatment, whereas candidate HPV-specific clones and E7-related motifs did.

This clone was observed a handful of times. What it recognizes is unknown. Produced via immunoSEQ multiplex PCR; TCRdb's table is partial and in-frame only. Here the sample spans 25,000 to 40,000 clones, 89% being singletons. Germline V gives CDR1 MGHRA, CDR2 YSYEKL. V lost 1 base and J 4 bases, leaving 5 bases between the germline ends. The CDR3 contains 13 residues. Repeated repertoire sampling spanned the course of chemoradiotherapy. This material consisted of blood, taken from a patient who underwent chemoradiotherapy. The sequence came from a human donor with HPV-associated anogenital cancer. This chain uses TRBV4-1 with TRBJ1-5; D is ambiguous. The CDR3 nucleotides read TGCGCCAGCAGCCAAGGGGAGAATCAGCCCCAGCATTTT. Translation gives CASSQGENQPQHF.